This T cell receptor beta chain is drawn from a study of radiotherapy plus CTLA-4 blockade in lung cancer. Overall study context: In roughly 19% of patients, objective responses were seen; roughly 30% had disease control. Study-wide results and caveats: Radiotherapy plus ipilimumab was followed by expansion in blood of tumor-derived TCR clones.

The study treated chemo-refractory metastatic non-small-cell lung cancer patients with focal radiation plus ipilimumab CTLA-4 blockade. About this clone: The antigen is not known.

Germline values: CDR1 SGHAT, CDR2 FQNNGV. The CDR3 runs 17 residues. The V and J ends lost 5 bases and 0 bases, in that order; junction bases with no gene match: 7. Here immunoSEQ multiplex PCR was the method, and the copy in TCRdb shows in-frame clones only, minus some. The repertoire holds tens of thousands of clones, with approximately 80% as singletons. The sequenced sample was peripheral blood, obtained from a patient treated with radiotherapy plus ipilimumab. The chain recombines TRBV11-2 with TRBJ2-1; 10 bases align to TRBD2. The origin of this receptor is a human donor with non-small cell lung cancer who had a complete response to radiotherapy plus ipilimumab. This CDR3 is CASSPRTSGPSYNEQFF. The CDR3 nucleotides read TGTGCCAGCAGCCCTAGGACTAGCGGACCCTCCTACAATGAGCAGTTCTTC. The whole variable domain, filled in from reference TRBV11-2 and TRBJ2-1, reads EAGVAQSPRYKIIEKRQSVAFWCNPISGHATLYWYQQILGQGPKLLIQFQNNGVVDDSQLPKDRFSAERLKGVDSTLKIQPAKLEDSAVYLCASSPRTSGPSYNEQFFGPGTRLTVL.